This TCR beta chain was obtained from a study of control samples from healthy donors and cancer patients. The table came from immunoSEQ multiplex PCR; TCRdb's copy has only in-frame clones and leaves some out. The repertoire holds approximately 230,000 clones, with approximately 80% as singletons. The CDR3 consists of 13 residues. Germline V lookup: CDR1 LNHDA, CDR2 SQIVND (reference sequence). V was pared by 7 bases and J by 4 bases, with 7 bases of the junction left unmatched. The V call is TRBV19, the J call TRBJ2-7; TRBD1 matches 7 bases. This TCR came from a woman aged 60-75 years with lung cancer. The sequencing input was PBMCs. CDR3 sequence: CASKGRDRYEQYF. The CDR3 DNA sequence: TGTGCCAGTAAGGGCAGGGACAGATACGAGCAGTACTTC.